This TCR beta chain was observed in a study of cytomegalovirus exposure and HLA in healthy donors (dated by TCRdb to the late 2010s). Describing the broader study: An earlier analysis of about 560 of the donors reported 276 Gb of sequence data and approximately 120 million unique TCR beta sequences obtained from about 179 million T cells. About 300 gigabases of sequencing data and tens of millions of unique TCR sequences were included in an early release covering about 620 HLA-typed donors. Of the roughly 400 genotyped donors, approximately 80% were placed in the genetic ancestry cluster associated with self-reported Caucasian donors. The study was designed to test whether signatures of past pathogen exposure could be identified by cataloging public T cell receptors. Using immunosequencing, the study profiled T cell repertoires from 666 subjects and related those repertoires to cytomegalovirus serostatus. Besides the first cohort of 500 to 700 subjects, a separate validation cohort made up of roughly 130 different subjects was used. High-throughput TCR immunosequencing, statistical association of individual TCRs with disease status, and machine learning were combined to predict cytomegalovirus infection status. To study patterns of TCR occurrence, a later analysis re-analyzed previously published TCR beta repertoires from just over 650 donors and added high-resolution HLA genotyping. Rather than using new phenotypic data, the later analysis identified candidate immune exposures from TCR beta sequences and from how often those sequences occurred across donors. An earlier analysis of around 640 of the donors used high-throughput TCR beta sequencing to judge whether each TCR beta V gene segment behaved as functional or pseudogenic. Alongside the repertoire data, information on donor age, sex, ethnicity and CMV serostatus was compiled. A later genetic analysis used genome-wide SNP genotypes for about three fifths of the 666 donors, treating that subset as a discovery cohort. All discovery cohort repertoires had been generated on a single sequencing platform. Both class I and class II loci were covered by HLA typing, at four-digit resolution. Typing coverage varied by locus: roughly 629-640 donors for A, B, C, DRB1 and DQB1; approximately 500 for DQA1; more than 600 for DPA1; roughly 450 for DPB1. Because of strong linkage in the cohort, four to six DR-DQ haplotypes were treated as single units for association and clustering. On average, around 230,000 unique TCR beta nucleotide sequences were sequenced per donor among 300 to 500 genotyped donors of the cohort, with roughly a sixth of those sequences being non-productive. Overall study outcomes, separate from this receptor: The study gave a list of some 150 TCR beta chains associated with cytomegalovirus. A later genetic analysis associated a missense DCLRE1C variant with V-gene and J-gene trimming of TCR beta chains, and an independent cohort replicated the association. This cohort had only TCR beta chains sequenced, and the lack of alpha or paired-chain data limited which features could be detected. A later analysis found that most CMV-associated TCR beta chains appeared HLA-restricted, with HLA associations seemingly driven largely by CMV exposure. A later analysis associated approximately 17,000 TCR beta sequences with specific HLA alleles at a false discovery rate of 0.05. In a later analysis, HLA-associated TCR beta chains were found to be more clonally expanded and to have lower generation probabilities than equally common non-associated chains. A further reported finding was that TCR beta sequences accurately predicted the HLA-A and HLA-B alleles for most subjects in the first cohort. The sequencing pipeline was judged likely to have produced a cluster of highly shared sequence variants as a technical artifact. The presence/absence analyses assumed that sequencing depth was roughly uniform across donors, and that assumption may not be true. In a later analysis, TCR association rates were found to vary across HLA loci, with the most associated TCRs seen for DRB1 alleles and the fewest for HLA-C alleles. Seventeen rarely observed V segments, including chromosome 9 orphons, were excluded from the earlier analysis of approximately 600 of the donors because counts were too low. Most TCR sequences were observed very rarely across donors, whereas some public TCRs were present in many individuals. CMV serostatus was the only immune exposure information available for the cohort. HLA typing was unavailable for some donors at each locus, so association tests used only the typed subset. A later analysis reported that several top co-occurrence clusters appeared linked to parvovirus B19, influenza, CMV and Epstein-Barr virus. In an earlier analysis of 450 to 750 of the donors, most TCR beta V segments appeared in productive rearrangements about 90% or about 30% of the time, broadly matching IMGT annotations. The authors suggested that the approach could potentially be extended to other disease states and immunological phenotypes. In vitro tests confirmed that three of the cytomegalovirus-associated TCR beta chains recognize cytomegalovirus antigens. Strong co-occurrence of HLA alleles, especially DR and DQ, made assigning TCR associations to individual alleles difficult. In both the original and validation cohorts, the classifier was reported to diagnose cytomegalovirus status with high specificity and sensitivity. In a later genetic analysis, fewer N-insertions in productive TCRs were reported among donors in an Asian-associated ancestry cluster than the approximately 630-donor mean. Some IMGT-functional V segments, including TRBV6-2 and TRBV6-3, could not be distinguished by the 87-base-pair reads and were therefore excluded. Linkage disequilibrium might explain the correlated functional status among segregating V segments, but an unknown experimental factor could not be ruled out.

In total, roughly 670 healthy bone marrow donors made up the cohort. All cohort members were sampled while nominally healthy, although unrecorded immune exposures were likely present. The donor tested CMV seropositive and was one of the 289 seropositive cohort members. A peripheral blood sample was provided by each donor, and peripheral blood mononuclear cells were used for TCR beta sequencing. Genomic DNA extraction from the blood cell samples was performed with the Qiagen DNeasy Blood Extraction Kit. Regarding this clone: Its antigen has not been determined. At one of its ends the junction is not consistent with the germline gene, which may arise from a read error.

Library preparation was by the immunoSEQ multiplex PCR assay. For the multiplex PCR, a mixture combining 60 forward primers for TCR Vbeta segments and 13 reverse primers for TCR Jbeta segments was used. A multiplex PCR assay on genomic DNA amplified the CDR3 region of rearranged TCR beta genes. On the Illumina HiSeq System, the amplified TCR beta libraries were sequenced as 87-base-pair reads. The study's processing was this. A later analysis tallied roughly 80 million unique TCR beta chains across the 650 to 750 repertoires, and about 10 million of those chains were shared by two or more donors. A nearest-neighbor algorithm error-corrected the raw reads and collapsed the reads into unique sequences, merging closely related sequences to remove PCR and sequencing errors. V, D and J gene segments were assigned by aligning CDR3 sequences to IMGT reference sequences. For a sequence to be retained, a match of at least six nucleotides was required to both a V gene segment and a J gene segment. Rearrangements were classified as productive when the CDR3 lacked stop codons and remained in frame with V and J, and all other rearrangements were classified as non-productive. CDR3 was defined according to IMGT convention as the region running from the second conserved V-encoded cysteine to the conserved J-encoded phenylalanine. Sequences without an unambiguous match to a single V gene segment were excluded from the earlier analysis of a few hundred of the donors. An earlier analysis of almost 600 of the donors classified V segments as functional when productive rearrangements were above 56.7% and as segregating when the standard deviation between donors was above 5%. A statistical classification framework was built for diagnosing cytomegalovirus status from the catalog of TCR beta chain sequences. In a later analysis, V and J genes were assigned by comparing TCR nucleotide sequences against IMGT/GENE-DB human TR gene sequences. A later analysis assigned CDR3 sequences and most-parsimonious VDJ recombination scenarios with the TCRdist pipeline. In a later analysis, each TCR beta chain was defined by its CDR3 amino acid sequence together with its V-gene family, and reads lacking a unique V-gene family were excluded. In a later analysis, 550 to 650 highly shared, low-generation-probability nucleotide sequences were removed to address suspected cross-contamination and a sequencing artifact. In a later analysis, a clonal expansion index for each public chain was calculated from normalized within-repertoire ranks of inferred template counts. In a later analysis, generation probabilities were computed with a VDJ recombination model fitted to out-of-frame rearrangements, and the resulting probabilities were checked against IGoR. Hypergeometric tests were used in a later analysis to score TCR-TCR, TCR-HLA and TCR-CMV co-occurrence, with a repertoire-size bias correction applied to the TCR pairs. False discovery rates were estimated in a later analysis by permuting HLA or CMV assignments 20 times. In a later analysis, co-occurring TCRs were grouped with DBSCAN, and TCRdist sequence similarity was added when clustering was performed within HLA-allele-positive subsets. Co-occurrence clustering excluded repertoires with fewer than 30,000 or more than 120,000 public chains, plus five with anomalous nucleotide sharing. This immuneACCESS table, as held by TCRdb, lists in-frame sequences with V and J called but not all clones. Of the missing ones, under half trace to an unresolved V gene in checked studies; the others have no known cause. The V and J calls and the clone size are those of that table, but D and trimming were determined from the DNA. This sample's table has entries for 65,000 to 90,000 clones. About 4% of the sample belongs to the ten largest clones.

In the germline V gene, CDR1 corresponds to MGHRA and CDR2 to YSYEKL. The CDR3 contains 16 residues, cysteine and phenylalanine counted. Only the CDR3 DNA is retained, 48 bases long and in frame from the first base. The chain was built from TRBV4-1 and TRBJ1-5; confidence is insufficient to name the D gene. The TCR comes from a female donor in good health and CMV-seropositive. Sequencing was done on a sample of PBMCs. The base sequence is TGCGCCAGCAGCCCGAAGAGGACTTGGACGTCTCAGCACCAGCATTTT. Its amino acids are CASSPKRTWTSQHQHF.